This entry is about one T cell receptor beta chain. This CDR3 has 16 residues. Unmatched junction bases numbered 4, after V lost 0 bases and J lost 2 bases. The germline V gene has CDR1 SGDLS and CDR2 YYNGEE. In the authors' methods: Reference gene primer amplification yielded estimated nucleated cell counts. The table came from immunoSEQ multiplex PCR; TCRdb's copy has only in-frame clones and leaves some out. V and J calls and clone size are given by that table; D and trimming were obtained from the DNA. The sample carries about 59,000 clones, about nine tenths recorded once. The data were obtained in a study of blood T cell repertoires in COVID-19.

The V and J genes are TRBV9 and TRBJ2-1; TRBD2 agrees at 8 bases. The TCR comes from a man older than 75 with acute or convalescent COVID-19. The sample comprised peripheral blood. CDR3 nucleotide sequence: TGTGCCAGCAGCGTAGGCGTTAGCGGGGCCTACAATGAGCAGTTCTTC. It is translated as CASSVGVSGAYNEQFF.